This T cell receptor (beta chain) is from a study of blood T cells in healthy people across ages. Study outcomes and limitations: Age showed a roughly linear inverse relationship with TCR beta diversity per million T cells. Changes in expanded clonotypes were possibly confounded, as the CMV status of donors was unknown.

In the case of this clonotype: The antigen is undetermined.

The CDR3 is made up of 13 amino acids. CDR1 and CDR2 from the germline V gene are ENHRY and SYGVKD. V dropped 6 bases and J dropped 13 bases, with 19 bases sitting between them. The donors, healthy Caucasians from Russia, were aged about 6 to 95. There were at least 5 micrograms of total RNA extracted from every sample. Combining a sample-barcoded 5' primer with a J-beta primer mix, a second PCR ran for roughly 6 to 12 cycles. A single record per CDR3 protein comes from TCRdb applying MiXCR to the 5' RACE reads. The repertoire includes 1.5 million to 2 million distinct CDR3 sequences, 28% of them detected once, and 7.7% sits in the top ten.

The chain combines TRBV10-3 with TRBJ2-4; TRBD2 is a possible D gene (5 bases). The sample taken for sequencing was blood. This TCR was sampled from a woman aged 25 to 39 in good health. The CDR3: CAISAGRGREQYF. CDR3 coding DNA: TGTGCCATCAGCGCAGGACGGGGTAGGGAGCAGTACTTC.